This T cell receptor beta chain comes out of a study of CD8 T cells in Susac syndrome. Study observations and caveats: Only a relatively small number of individuals were included in the TCR sequencing and HLA analysis.

RNA totalling roughly 0.45 to 1 ug underwent reverse transcription with random hexamers. Via MiXCR, TCRdb re-called the immunoSEQ multiplex PCR reads, giving one row per CDR3 protein. The sample shows 330,000 or so distinct CDR3 sequences, over 75% of them seen only once. V lost 3 bases to trimming and J lost 4 bases, with 13 bases between them. The CDR3 length is 14 residues. In germline, CDR1 is SGDLS, CDR2 YYNGEE. For this clonotype: Its antigen is as yet unknown.

The multiple sclerosis controls comprised treatment-naive patients whose relapsing-remitting disease was stable or active. FACS was used to enrich TEMRA cells, whereas the CD8+ and CD4+ T cells were obtained by negative isolation. This sequence joins TRBV9 and TRBJ2-5; D is perhaps TRBD2 (7 bases). What was sequenced was CD8+ T cells from PBMCs. This TCR derives from a human donor with multiple sclerosis. Here the CDR3 DNA reads TGTGCCAGCAGCGCCGGGGGAGGGGGAGAGACCCAGTACTTC. Translating gives CASSAGGGGETQYF.